The sample holds a few counts of the clone carrying this T cell receptor (beta chain). The data derive from a study of cytomegalovirus exposure and HLA in healthy donors. Here immunoSEQ multiplex PCR was the method, and the copy in TCRdb shows in-frame clones only, minus some. Of over 250,000 clones listed, 80% to 90% were seen once; the top ten hold 1%. Germline assignment: CDR1 KGHSH and CDR2 LQKENI. Unmatched junction bases numbered 18, after V lost 5 bases and J lost 9 bases. The CDR3 contains 18 residues. This clonotype was obtained from a woman aged 18-30 years in good health and CMV-seronegative. J is TRBJ1-6 and V is TRBV18, with 8 bases fitting TRBD1. What was sequenced was PBMCs. The DNA of the CDR3 is TGTGCCAGCTCATCAAACTCGTTAGGACAGGGTGATAGTTCACCCCTCCACTTT. Its protein product is CASSSNSLGQGDSSPLHF.